The 6 T cell receptor beta chains given below trace back to one sample, sequenced in a study of identical twins. TCRdb independently ran MiXCR on the 5' RACE reads; one entry per CDR3 protein. The data hold about 330,000 distinct CDR3 sequences, with roughly 12% observed a single time. The sample was also reused in another study, on yellow fever vaccine responses in identical twins.

Sequencing input: CD8+ T cells sorted from blood. The receptors here all came from a young woman in good health.

This rearrangement joins TRBV5-5 to TRBJ1-5; tentative D call: TRBD1 (6 bases). This CDR3 is built from 14 residues. Between the trimmed V and J ends, which lost 4 bases and 3 bases, there was a span of 11 bases. Germline values: CDR1 SGHKS, CDR2 YYEKEE (reference sequence). CDR3 amino acids: CASSPGVINQPQHF. For the CDR3, the DNA is TGTGCCAGCAGCCCAGGGGTTATCAATCAGCCCCAGCATTTT.

The gene calls are TRBV2 and TRBJ2-3; D gene ambiguous. Trimming removed 7 bases from V and 5 bases from J, with 16 bases in between. The CDR3 covers 14 residues. CDR1 is SNHLY and CDR2 is FYNNEI in the germline V gene. This chain's CDR3 is CASIGRAYRDTQYF. The CDR3 DNA reads TGTGCCAGCATCGGTCGGGCCTATAGAGATACGCAGTATTTT.

The gene calls are TRBV6-2 or TRBV6-3 and TRBJ1-6; D is perhaps TRBD1 (5 bases). Trimming removed 5 bases at V and 8 bases at J, with 16 bases between. CDR3 length equals 15 residues. Per the germline V gene, CDR1 is MNHEY and CDR2 is SVGEGT. DNA of the CDR3: TGTGCCAGCAGTCTAACAGGTTTTAGGGATTCACCCCTCCACTTT. Protein sequence: CASSLTGFRDSPLHF.

This clonotype was counted only a few times. The rearrangement links TRBV28 to TRBJ2-4; 11 nucleotides align to TRBD2. Trimming removed 5 bases from V and 13 bases from J; junction bases left unmatched: 4. This CDR3 spans 12 amino acids. In germline, CDR1 is MDHEN, CDR2 SYDVKM. The CDR3 loop is CASSPTSGKQYF. The CDR3 DNA is TGTGCCAGCAGTCCGACTAGCGGGAAACAGTACTTC. The full variable domain, rest sourced from reference TRBV28 and TRBJ2-4, is DVKVTQSSRYLVKRTGEKVFLECVQDMDHENMFWYRQDPGLGLRLIYFSYDVKMKEKGDIPEGYSVSREKKERFSLILESASTNQTSMYLCASSPTSGKQYFGAGTRLSVL.

This clonotype was seen at least ten times. This chain uses TRBV20-1 with TRBJ2-1; 11 bases line up with TRBD2. The CDR3 has 14 residues. CDR1 and CDR2 from the germline V gene are DFQATT and SNEGSKA (reference sequence). Trimming cost V 6 bases and J 3 bases; bases outside gene matches: 4. The CDR3 DNA reads TGCAGTGCCAAGGGACTAGCGGACTACAATGAGCAGTTCTTC. Translating it yields CSAKGLADYNEQFF.

The genes are TRBV9 and TRBJ2-7, with a tentative D call TRBD1 (6 bases). The germline V gene has CDR1 SGDLS and CDR2 YYNGEE. The CDR3 is made up of 16 amino acids. The V gene lost 0 bases and the J gene lost 5 bases, with 18 bases spanning the gap. The CDR3 reads CASSVGLGRGTDEQYV. The CDR3 DNA sequence: TGTGCCAGCAGCGTAGGTTTGGGCAGGGGTACGGACGAGCAGTACGTC.